This TCR beta chain originates from a study of beta chain features in type 1 diabetes. On the study more broadly: Healthy donors and patients had similar age, gender and cell yields.

The isolated RNA, all of it, was reverse transcribed, so expressed TCRB transcripts were what got sequenced. TCRdb keeps only in-frame clones here, not all; method: immunoSEQ multiplex PCR. The table has more than 200,000 clones, 16% seen once. Sort purity for all populations was recorded as exceeding 98%. Germline CDR1 is SEHNR and CDR2 is FQNEAQ (reference sequence). CDR3 length: 13 residues. Trimming removed 11 bases from V and 0 bases from J; junction bases left unmatched: 1. Note on this clone: Its antigen is not known.

Points from the study as a whole: It was possible that PCR favored shorter templates, equally so in patients and controls. In every one of the four CD4+ subsets, TCRB CDR3s were moderately but significantly shorter in Type 1 diabetes patients.

The TCR sequence derives from a young man with type 1 diabetes. This rearrangement joins TRBV7-9 to TRBJ2-6; 7 nucleotides line up with TRBD2. Source material: naive CD4+ T cells from blood. Here the CDR3 reads CAWEGSGANVLTF. CDR3 DNA sequence: TGTGCCTGGGAGGGCTCTGGGGCCAACGTCCTGACTTTC.